The source of this T cell receptor beta chain is a study of OX40 agonist ivuxolimab in advanced cancers. Study at large: The dose-escalation cohort had hepatocellular carcinoma, melanoma, renal cell or head and neck cancer. Three patients, one with hepatocellular carcinoma and two with cutaneous melanoma, achieved partial responses.

Trimming removed 6 bases from V and 5 bases from J, with 9 bases in between. This CDR3 region has 12 residues. CDR1 and CDR2 (germline): SNHLY, FYNNEI. Generated by immunoSEQ multiplex PCR, the TCRdb table keeps only in-frame clones and is missing some. Of around 100,000 clones in the sample, roughly nine tenths were seen once. Study-wide points: Both blood CD4+ and CD8+ T cells showed clonal growth by week 6 at 0.1 to 3.0 mg/kg. Among the least clonally expanded were partial responders at 0.1-3.0 mg/kg.

As concerns this clone: Its antigen remains unknown.

The sample in question was CD4+ or CD8+ T cells sorted from blood, obtained in a trial of the OX40 agonist ivuxolimab. The receptor was isolated from an adult with an advanced solid tumor such as melanoma, head and neck, liver or kidney cancer. The chain recombines TRBV2 with TRBJ2-3; D is unresolved. The CDR3 DNA is TGTGCCAGCAGCCAGACGGAAGATACGCAGTATTTT. Amino acids: CASSQTEDTQYF.